The 15 T cell receptor beta chains in this list originate from one sample, sequenced in a study of Tregs in tolerant kidney transplant recipients. Recipients received nonmyeloablative bone marrow transplants from related graft donors, with transient mixed chimerism. The repertoire was sequenced with immunoSEQ multiplex PCR; TCRdb's copy has only in-frame clones and lacks some. Reported are some 29,000 clones; the ten largest clones contain under 2%. The source material was CD4+ T cells from blood (PBMCs), sampled 24 months after the transplant. These TCRs come from a human patient who received a combined kidney and bone marrow transplant. Part of the T cell pool may stem from the graft donor.

This CDR3 is CASRPFSNEQFF. Partial CDR3 DNA: TGTGCCAGCAGACCTTTTAGTAATGAG. The chain combines TRBV7-9 with TRBJ2-1; unclear D gene. The read falls 3 residues short of the CDR3 end, and the missing part is taken from the germline J gene. Germline loops: CDR1 SEHNR, CDR2 FQNEAQ (reference sequence). The CDR3 sequence is 12 residues long. Trimming pared 6 bases from V and 7 bases from J, leaving 10 bases between.

Remarks on this clone: The read ends 3 residues before the CDR3 terminus; that terminus is restored from the germline J gene. V is TRBV7-2 and J is TRBJ2-3, with TRBD2 matching over 8 bases. Trimming at V came to 6 bases and at J to 0 bases, leaving 2 bases not matched to a gene. CDR1 and CDR2 from the germline V gene are SGHTA and FQGNSA. The CDR3 is 14 residues long. The DNA read from the CDR3 is TGTGCCAGCAGTAGCGGGATCAGCACAGATACG. Its protein is CASSSGISTDT. The full CDR3 sequence reads CASSSGISTDTQYF. The full variable domain, with the rest looked up from reference TRBV7-2 and TRBJ2-3, is GAGVSQSPSNKVTEKGKDVELRCDPISGHTALYWYRQSLGQGLEFLIYFQGNSAPDKSGLPSDRFSAERTGGSVSTLTIQRTQQEDSAVYLCASSSGISTDTQYFGPGTRLTVL.

Regarding this clone: The observed sequence ends 3 residues before the CDR3 terminus, with the missing tail filled in from the germline J gene. This chain connects TRBV11-2 to TRBJ1-2, with TRBD1 identical over 7 bases. CDR1 SGHAT and CDR2 FQNNGV come from the germline V gene. There are 12 residues in the CDR3. Losses at the gene ends were 5 bases for V and 6 bases for J; bases not matched to a gene: 3. The CDR3 DNA, read in part, is TGTGCCAGCAGCAGACAGGGACATGGC. It encodes CASSRQGHG. The whole CDR3 is CASSRQGHGYTF.

On this clone: Germline is not matched at one junction end, which may reflect a read error. The CDR3 goes on 3 residues after the read ends, and that part is filled in from the germline J gene. The V and J genes are TRBV7-7 and TRBJ2-5; 7 bases are a match to TRBD1. The CDR3 spans 15 residues. Per the germline V gene, CDR1 is SSHAT and CDR2 is FNYEAQ (reference sequence). The covered CDR3 bases are TGTGCTAGCAGCTCGGAAACAGGGGCCGCAGAGACC. It codes for CASSSETGAAET. The full CDR3 reads CASSSETGAAETQYF.

In regard to this clone: The read is 3 residues too short to cover the CDR3 end, so that end is filled in from the germline J gene. The chain couples TRBV2 to TRBJ2-2, with TRBD2 matching over 10 bases. The ends lost 8 bases at V and 4 bases at J; junction bases unmatched: 4. Germline values: CDR1 SNHLY, CDR2 FYNNEI. The CDR3 length is 14 residues. The CDR3 reads CASEAGGITGELFF. The CDR3 DNA, read in part, is TGTGCCAGCGAAGCGGGAGGGATCACCGGGGAG.

As for this clone: The read terminates 3 residues before the CDR3 end, so the remaining end is supplied by the germline J gene. The chain has TRBV20-1 and TRBJ1-2; D might be TRBD1 (5 bases). With 3 bases removed from V and 7 bases from J, the gap between germline ends came to 12 bases. Germline V gene sequence: CDR1 DFQATT, CDR2 SNEGSKA (reference sequence). The CDR3 contains 12 residues. The CDR3 loop is CSARTEGLGYTF. CDR3 DNA (partial): TGCAGTGCTAGGACAGAGGGACTTGGC.

As to this clone: The CDR3 goes on 3 residues after the read ends, and that part is filled in from the germline J gene. The V and J genes are TRBV5-1 and TRBJ2-7, with TRBD1 identical over 8 bases. The CDR3 covers 15 residues. CDR1 and CDR2 from the germline V gene are SGHRS and YFSETQ. V lost 4 bases and J lost 0; bases outside the gene matches: 6. The CDR3 reads CASSGPGGGSYEQYF. The CDR3 bases that were read are TGCGCCAGCAGCGGACCAGGGGGCGGCTCCTACGAG. The full variable domain, with the rest looked up from reference TRBV5-1 and TRBJ2-7, is KAGVTQTPRYLIKTRGQQVTLSCSPISGHRSVSWYQQTPGQGLQFLFEYFSETQRNKGNFPGRFSGRQFSNSRSEMNVSTLELGDSALYLCASSGPGGGSYEQYFGPGTRLTVT.

To note about this clone: The CDR3 is cut off 3 residues early in the read; its end comes from the germline J gene. The rearrangement uses TRBV2 and TRBJ1-5; no definite D call. The V gene's germline CDR1 is SNHLY and CDR2 FYNNEI. The CDR3 loop spans 15 amino acids. With 4 bases removed from V and 7 bases from J, the gap between germline ends came to 17 bases. The CDR3 here is CASSVGTNQAQPQHF. Incomplete CDR3 DNA: TGTGCCAGCAGTGTAGGCACAAATCAGGCCCAGCCC. Drawing the rest from reference TRBV2 and TRBJ1-5, the complete variable domain is EPEVTQTPSHQVTQMGQEVILRCVPISNHLYFYWYRQILGQKVEFLVSFYNNEISEKSEIFDDQFSVERPDGSNFTLKIRSTKLEDSAMYFCASSVGTNQAQPQHFGDGTRLSIL.

For this clone: The read ends 3 residues before the CDR3 terminus; that terminus is restored from the germline J gene. The chain is built from TRBV6-2 or TRBV6-3 and TRBJ2-7, with no clear D. The length of the CDR3 is 12 residues. The V gene's germline CDR1 is MNHEY and CDR2 SVGEGT. Trimming stripped 10 bases from V and 2 bases from J, with 12 bases between. CDR3 in amino acids: CATRSEAYEQYF. CDR3 DNA, as far as it was read: TGTGCCACGCGGAGCGAAGCCTACGAG.

A word on this clone: The CDR3 extends 3 residues past the end of the read, so its final part is completed from the germline J gene. The chain links TRBV5-4 to TRBJ1-1; D is possibly TRBD1 (5 bases). Germline V lookup: CDR1 SGHNT, CDR2 YYREEE (reference sequence). Trimming cost V 7 bases and J 7 bases, with 14 bases left between them. The CDR3 runs to 12 residues. Here the CDR3 reads CASAPGRGEAFF. CDR3 DNA (partial): TGTGCCAGCGCCCCCGGAAGGGGTGAA.

To note about this clone: With the read ending 3 residues before the CDR3 end, the germline J gene is used to fill in that end. The V call is TRBV18, the J call TRBJ1-6; 8 nucleotides line up with TRBD1. After removal of 3 bases from V and 7 bases from J, the junction contained 8 bases not matched to a gene. This CDR3 comprises 16 residues. From germline, CDR1 is KGHSH and CDR2 LQKENI. CDR3 DNA (partial): TGTGCCAGCTCACCGTTCCGGGGGGACAGGAATTCACCC. Translated: CASSPFRGDRNSP. The complete CDR3 sequence is CASSPFRGDRNSPLHF.

Concerning this clone itself: The CDR3 end is not reached by the read, which stops 3 residues before it; the germline J gene fills it in. V is TRBV12-3 or TRBV12-4 and J is TRBJ2-5; 12 bases align to TRBD2. This CDR3 contains 15 residues. V lost 6 bases, J lost 4 bases, and 6 bases stayed unmatched. CDR3 residues: CASSPGLAGSETQYF. Partial CDR3 DNA: TGTGCCAGCAGCCCCGGACTAGCGGGATCAGAGACC.

Turning to this clone: The read halts 3 residues ahead of the CDR3 end, with the missing end drawn from the germline J gene. The rearrangement uses TRBV7-2 and TRBJ2-7, with 7 nucleotides matching TRBD1. V was pared by 0 bases and J by 3 bases, with 5 bases of the junction left unmatched. The CDR3 runs to 15 residues. The germline V gene encodes CDR1 SGHTA and CDR2 FQGNSA. CDR3 sequence reads: CASSLARGFLYEQYF. CDR3 DNA (partial): TGTGCCAGCAGCTTAGCCAGGGGGTTCCTCTACGAG.

The sequenced CDR3 bases are TGCAGTGCTCCACGACTAGCTGACAACACAGATACG. This gives the protein CSAPRLADNTDT. The whole CDR3 sequence reads CSAPRLADNTDTQYF. The V and J genes are TRBV20-1 and TRBJ2-3, with 7 bases lining up with TRBD2. The read halts 3 residues ahead of the CDR3 end, with the missing end drawn from the germline J gene. The trim removed 5 bases at V and 2 bases at J, leaving 10 bases unmatched. Germline CDR1 reads DFQATT; CDR2 reads SNEGSKA (reference sequence). This CDR3 contains 15 residues.

As regards this clone: The read ends 3 residues early relative to the CDR3; the germline J gene fills the gap. The chain employs TRBV12-3 or TRBV12-4 and TRBJ2-7, with 13 bases that match TRBD2. V shed 3 bases and J 5 bases; nucleotides not matched to a gene: 4. The CDR3 has 15 amino acids. The CDR3 DNA, read in part, is TGTGCCAGCAGTTTGAGACTAGCGGGAGGCCACGAG. The encoded protein is CASSLRLAGGHE. The CDR3 in its entirety is CASSLRLAGGHEQYF.